A single sample gave rise to the 13 T cell receptor beta chains below, sequenced in a study of molecular identifiers for immune sequencing clone quantification. Via MiXCR, TCRdb re-called the PCR reads, giving one row per CDR3 protein. The table records about 640,000 distinct CDR3 sequences, just under 20% of them present only once. Sequenced input: naive CD8+ T cells from blood, with Jurkat cell RNA spiked in. Subset indicated: FACS-sorted CD8+CD4-CCR7+CD45RA+ naive T cells. The receptors come from a human donor in good health. Some libraries in this study had Jurkat cell RNA spiked in.

The rearrangement uses TRBV12-3 or TRBV12-4 and TRBJ2-4; 9 bases fit TRBD2. The CDR3 sequence is 16 residues long. The junction had 10 bases not matched to a gene; V was cut back by 7 bases and J by 3 bases. CDR3 coding DNA: TGTGCCAGCATTCCATTGGGCGGGGGGGGCAAAAACATTCAGTACTTC. Its translation is CASIPLGGGGKNIQYF.

There are many counts of this clonotype. The V gene is TRBV20-1, the J gene TRBJ2-2, with D unclear. The CDR3 spans 14 residues. The V gene's germline CDR1 is DFQATT and CDR2 SNEGSKA (reference sequence). V was shortened by 3 bases and J by 4 bases, with 12 bases between the two germline ends. The CDR3 DNA is TGCAGTGCTAGTGATTGGCGGAGCACCGGGGAGCTGTTTTTT. Protein: CSASDWRSTGELFF.

This clonotype was observed a handful of times. The genes are TRBV7-9 and TRBJ1-1, with unresolved D. Trimming cost V 5 bases and J 1 base, with 14 bases left between them. In germline, CDR1 is SEHNR, CDR2 FQNEAQ (reference sequence). The CDR3 loop spans 15 amino acids. CDR3 region: CASSAGEGPNTEAFF. CDR3 nucleotides: TGTGCCAGCAGCGCCGGGGAGGGCCCGAACACTGAAGCTTTCTTT.

Of note for this clonotype: A much larger clone sits a single nucleotide away, making a read error possible. The V gene is TRBV6-6, the J gene TRBJ2-1; 8 positions agree with TRBD1. CDR3 size: 16 residues. Germline CDR1 MNHNY, CDR2 SVGAGI (reference sequence). The CDR3 bases are TGTGCCAGCAGAGACTCGACAGGGGTTACCTACTATGAGCAGTTCTTC. It encodes CASRDSTGVTYYEQFF.

This clonotype was recorded many times. V gene TRBV5-6 combines with J gene TRBJ2-7, with TRBD2 matching 8 bases. After removal of 3 bases from V and 9 bases from J, the junction contained 11 bases not matched to a gene. CDR1 is SGHDT and CDR2 is YYEEEE in the germline V gene. This CDR3 contains 14 residues. The DNA for the CDR3 is TGTGCCAGCAGCTCCGGACTAGCCCGCTTTCGGCAGTACTTC. Encoded protein: CASSSGLARFRQYF.

This clonotype was counted at least ten times. V usage is TRBV29-1 and J usage is TRBJ1-1; the D gene is possibly TRBD1 (5 bases). The V and J ends lost 7 bases and 0 bases respectively, with 9 bases between them. The V gene's germline CDR1 is SQVTM and CDR2 ANQGSEA. The CDR3 sequence is 12 residues long. The CDR3 spells CSGGALNTEAFF. The CDR3 DNA is TGCAGCGGAGGGGCTTTGAACACTGAAGCTTTCTTT.

In its sample, this clonotype was seen many times. The rearrangement uses TRBV12-3 or TRBV12-4 and TRBJ2-7; D gene unclear. Trimming took off 2 bases at V and 6 bases at J, with 8 bases between the two ends. This CDR3 has 12 amino acids. This chain's CDR3 is CASSLSGSEQYF. In nucleotides, the CDR3 is TGTGCCAGCAGTTTATCCGGGTCCGAGCAGTACTTC.

This clonotype was found many times. V is TRBV20-1 and J is TRBJ2-1; 7 nucleotides match TRBD2. Germline V lookup: CDR1 DFQATT, CDR2 SNEGSKA (reference sequence). V was pared by 5 bases and J by 9 bases, with 25 bases of the junction left unmatched. CDR3 length: 18 residues. CDR3 sequence reads: CSAHLRVAGTDARGEQFF. The CDR3 coding sequence is TGCAGTGCTCACCTCCGGGTAGCGGGCACCGACGCTCGTGGTGAGCAGTTCTTC.

This clonotype has at least ten counts. This chain joins TRBV27 and TRBJ1-5; D unresolved. Germline lookup yields CDR1 MNHEY and CDR2 SMNVEV (reference sequence). The CDR3 is made up of 13 amino acids. Trimming cost V 0 bases and J 7 bases, with 7 bases left between them. The CDR3 protein is CASSLSAHQPQHF. CDR3 DNA: TGTGCCAGCAGTTTATCTGCCCACCAGCCCCAGCATTTT.

The chain recombines TRBV29-1 with TRBJ2-2; TRBD2 agrees at 7 bases. The CDR3 contains 12 residues. The V segment lost 5 bases and the J segment 7 bases; nucleotides outside the gene matches: 4. Germline V gene sequence: CDR1 SQVTM, CDR2 ANQGSEA. CDR3 amino acids: CSVWGGVGELFF. As DNA, the CDR3 is TGCAGCGTTTGGGGGGGTGTCGGGGAGCTGTTTTTT.

This clonotype was seen at least ten times. This chain connects TRBV2 to TRBJ2-3, with TRBD2 matching over 12 bases. The trim removed 7 bases at V and 6 bases at J, leaving 8 bases unmatched. CDR1 and CDR2 from the germline V gene are SNHLY and FYNNEI. The CDR3 is 15 residues long. CDR3 DNA: TGTGCCAGCACTAGACTAGCGGGAGCTGTGGATACGCAGTATTTT. Residues: CASTRLAGAVDTQYF.

The table lists this clonotype with many counts. The chain couples TRBV28 to TRBJ2-7; 7 positions match TRBD2. The CDR3 totals 20 residues. V shed 5 bases and J 3 bases; nucleotides not matched to a gene: 25. Germline loops: CDR1 MDHEN, CDR2 SYDVKM. This CDR3 reads CASSTQTSATYIRLGYEQYF. CDR3 DNA sequence: TGTGCCAGCAGTACTCAAACTAGCGCAACATACATCCGTTTGGGCTACGAGCAGTACTTC. Together with reference TRBV28 and TRBJ2-7, the CDR3 gives the full variable domain: DVKVTQSSRYLVKRTGEKVFLECVQDMDHENMFWYRQDPGLGLRLIYFSYDVKMKEKGDIPEGYSVSREKKERFSLILESASTNQTSMYLCASSTQTSATYIRLGYEQYFGPGTRLTVT.

V and J are TRBV4-3 and TRBJ2-7; unclear D gene. The ends were cut back, 0 bases at V and 5 bases at J, with 17 bases in the middle. Germline lookup yields CDR1 LGHNA and CDR2 YSLEER. The CDR3 has 16 amino acids. In nucleotides, the CDR3 is TGCGCCAGCAGCCAAGATTCGTACACCCCAAGGAACGAGCAGTACTTC. Its translation is CASSQDSYTPRNEQYF.